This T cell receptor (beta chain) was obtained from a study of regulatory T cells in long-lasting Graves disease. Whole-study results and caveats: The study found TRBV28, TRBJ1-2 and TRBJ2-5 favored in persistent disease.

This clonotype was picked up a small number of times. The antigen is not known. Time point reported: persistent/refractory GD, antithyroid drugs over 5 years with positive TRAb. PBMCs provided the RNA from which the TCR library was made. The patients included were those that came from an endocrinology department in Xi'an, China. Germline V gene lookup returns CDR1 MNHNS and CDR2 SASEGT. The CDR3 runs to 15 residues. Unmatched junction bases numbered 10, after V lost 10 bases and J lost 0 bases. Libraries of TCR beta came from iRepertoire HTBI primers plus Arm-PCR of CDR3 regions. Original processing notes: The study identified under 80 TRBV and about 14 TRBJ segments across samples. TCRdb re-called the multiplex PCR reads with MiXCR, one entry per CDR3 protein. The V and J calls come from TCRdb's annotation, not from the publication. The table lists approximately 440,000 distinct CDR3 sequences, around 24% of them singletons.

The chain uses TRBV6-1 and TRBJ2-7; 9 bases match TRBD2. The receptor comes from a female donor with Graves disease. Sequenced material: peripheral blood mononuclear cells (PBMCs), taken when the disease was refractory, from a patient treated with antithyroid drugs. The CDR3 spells CATDPKLAGSYEQYF. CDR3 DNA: TGTGCCACCGACCCCAAACTAGCGGGCTCCTACGAGCAGTACTTC.